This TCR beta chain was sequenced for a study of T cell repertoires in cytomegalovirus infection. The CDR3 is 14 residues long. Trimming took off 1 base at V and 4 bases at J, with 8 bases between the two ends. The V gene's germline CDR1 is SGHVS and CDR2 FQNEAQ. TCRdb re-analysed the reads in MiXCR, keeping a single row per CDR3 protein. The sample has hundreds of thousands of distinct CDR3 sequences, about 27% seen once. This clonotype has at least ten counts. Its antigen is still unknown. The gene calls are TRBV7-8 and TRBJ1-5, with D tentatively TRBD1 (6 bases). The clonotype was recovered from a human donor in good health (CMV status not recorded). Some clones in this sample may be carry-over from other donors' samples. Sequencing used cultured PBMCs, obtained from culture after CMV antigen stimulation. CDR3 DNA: TGTGCCAGCAGCTTAGGGACAGTTAATCAGCCCCAGCATTTT. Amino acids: CASSLGTVNQPQHF.